This is a list of T cell receptor beta chains from one sample in a study of blood T cell repertoires in COVID-19. Libraries were prepared by immunoSEQ multiplex PCR; TCRdb keeps only in-frame clonotypes and omits some of them. This sample has 20,000 to 30,000 clones, with roughly 86% found just once. Specimen: peripheral blood. All receptors derive from a human donor with active COVID-19. The donor label of this sample is uncertain. Each CDR3 is given with its conserved first and last residue. A D gene is named only where the DNA matches it firmly. Clone size appears in some rows only: once, few, many, or a class for an expanded clone.

v_call: TRBV5-4; d_call: .; clone_size: .; j_call: TRBJ2-1; cdr3_nt: TGTGCCAGCAGCTCGGGACAAATCTCCTACAATGAGCAGTTCTTC; cdr3_aa: CASSSGQISYNEQFF
v_call: TRBV11-2; d_call: .; clone_size: .; j_call: TRBJ2-1; cdr3_nt: TGTGCCAGCAGAACCAGACGTAGCGTAGTAGCCTACAATGAGCAGTTCTTC; cdr3_aa: CASRTRRSVVAYNEQFF
v_call: TRBV4-1; d_call: .; clone_size: medium-sized; j_call: TRBJ1-4; cdr3_nt: TGCGCCAGCAGCCAAAGACAGGATTTTGAAAAACTGTTTTTT; cdr3_aa: CASSQRQDFEKLFF
v_call: TRBV19; d_call: .; clone_size: .; j_call: TRBJ2-7; cdr3_nt: TGTGCCAGTAGTCCCACGACATCCTACGAGCAGTACTTC; cdr3_aa: CASSPTTSYEQYF
v_call: TRBV9; d_call: .; clone_size: once; j_call: TRBJ2-7; cdr3_nt: TGTGCCAGCAGCGACCCTAACTCCTACGAGCAGTACTTC; cdr3_aa: CASSDPNSYEQYF
v_call: TRBV7-8; d_call: TRBD2; clone_size: .; j_call: TRBJ2-3; cdr3_nt: TGTGCCAGCAGCTCCCCCCGGGGGACTAGCGGGATAGAGGGCACAGATACGCAGTATTTT; cdr3_aa: CASSSPRGTSGIEGTDTQYF
v_call: TRBV30; d_call: .; clone_size: .; j_call: TRBJ1-2; cdr3_nt: TGTGCCTGGAGCCTCGGGATCTTGAGAAGCTACACCTTC; cdr3_aa: CAWSLGILRSYTF
v_call: TRBV5-4; d_call: .; clone_size: few; j_call: TRBJ1-5; cdr3_nt: TGTGCCAGCAGCAAGGAGGGGAGCAATCAGCCCCAGCATTTT; cdr3_aa: CASSKEGSNQPQHF
v_call: TRBV27; d_call: TRBD1; clone_size: once; j_call: TRBJ1-6; cdr3_nt: TGTGCCAGCACCACTGGGACAGGGTTGGAATCACCCCTCCACTTT; cdr3_aa: CASTTGTGLESPLHF
v_call: TRBV4-3; d_call: .; clone_size: few; j_call: TRBJ1-3; cdr3_nt: TGCGCCAGCAGCCCTTTAGACAGCTCTGGAAACACCATATATTTT; cdr3_aa: CASSPLDSSGNTIYF
v_call: TRBV5-5; d_call: TRBD1; clone_size: .; j_call: TRBJ1-6; cdr3_nt: TGTGCCAGCAGCTTCGGGACAGGGGAGTATTCACCCCTCCACTTT; cdr3_aa: CASSFGTGEYSPLHF
v_call: TRBV7-3; d_call: .; clone_size: .; j_call: TRBJ2-3; cdr3_nt: TGTGCCAGCAGCTCCCGGACAGATACGCAGTATTTT; cdr3_aa: CASSSRTDTQYF
v_call: TRBV28; d_call: TRBD1; clone_size: few; j_call: TRBJ1-6; cdr3_nt: TGTGCCAGCCTCAGGGGGGACAGGGCTTCACCCCTCCACTTT; cdr3_aa: CASLRGDRASPLHF
v_call: TRBV7-9; d_call: .; clone_size: .; j_call: TRBJ1-5; cdr3_nt: TGTGCCAGCAGCTTAGACAGGGATCAGCCCCAGCATTTT; cdr3_aa: CASSLDRDQPQHF
v_call: TRBV29-1; d_call: TRBD1; clone_size: few; j_call: TRBJ2-1; cdr3_nt: TGCAGCGTTGAATCAGGACAGGACCGGAATGAGCAGTTCTTC; cdr3_aa: CSVESGQDRNEQFF
v_call: TRBV28; d_call: TRBD1; clone_size: .; j_call: TRBJ1-2; cdr3_nt: TGTGCCAGCAGTGACCGACAGGGCTATGGCTACACCTTC; cdr3_aa: CASSDRQGYGYTF
v_call: TRBV2; d_call: TRBD2; clone_size: few; j_call: TRBJ2-5; cdr3_nt: TGTGCCAGCACGGAGGGGCTAGCGGGAGAGACCCAGTACTTC; cdr3_aa: CASTEGLAGETQYF
v_call: TRBV28; d_call: .; clone_size: .; j_call: TRBJ2-7; cdr3_nt: TGTGCCAGCAGTTCTTCCGGACAGACTGGCACCTACGAGCAGTACTTC; cdr3_aa: CASSSSGQTGTYEQYF
v_call: TRBV28; d_call: .; clone_size: .; j_call: TRBJ1-1; cdr3_nt: TGTGCCAGCAGTCAAAGGGGCGATTCGACTGAAGCTTTCTTT; cdr3_aa: CASSQRGDSTEAFF
v_call: TRBV4-1; d_call: .; clone_size: .; j_call: TRBJ2-5; cdr3_nt: TGCGCCAGCAGCCAACAGCTGTTGAGTCTGGCAGTGGGGCGAGAGACCCAGTACTTC; cdr3_aa: CASSQQLLSLAVGRETQYF
v_call: TRBV12-5; d_call: .; clone_size: .; j_call: TRBJ1-5; cdr3_nt: TGTGCTAGTGGTTTGCCAGATCAGCCCCAGCATTTT; cdr3_aa: CASGLPDQPQHF
v_call: TRBV7-3; d_call: TRBD1; clone_size: .; j_call: TRBJ1-2; cdr3_nt: TGTGCCAGCAGCTTGACGGGACAGGGTGACTATGGCTACACCTTC; cdr3_aa: CASSLTGQGDYGYTF